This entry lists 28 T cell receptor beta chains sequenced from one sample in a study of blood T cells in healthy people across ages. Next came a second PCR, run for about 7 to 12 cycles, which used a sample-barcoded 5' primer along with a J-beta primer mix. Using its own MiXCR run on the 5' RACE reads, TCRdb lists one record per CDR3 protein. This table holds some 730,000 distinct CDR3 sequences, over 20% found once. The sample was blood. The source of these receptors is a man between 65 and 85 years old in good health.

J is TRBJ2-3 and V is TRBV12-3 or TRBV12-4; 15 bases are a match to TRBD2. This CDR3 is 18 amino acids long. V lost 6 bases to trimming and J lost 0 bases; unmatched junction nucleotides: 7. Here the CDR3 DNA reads TGTGCCAGCAGCCGGGGACTAGCGGGGGGCACTAGCACAGATACGCAGTATTTT. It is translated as CASSRGLAGGTSTDTQYF.

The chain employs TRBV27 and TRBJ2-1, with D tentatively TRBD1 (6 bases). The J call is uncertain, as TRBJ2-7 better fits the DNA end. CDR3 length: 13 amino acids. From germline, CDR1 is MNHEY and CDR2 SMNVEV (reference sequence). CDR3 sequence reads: CASRSSGAYEQYF. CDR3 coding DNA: TGTGCCAGCAGATCCTCAGGGGCCTACGAGCAGTACTTC.

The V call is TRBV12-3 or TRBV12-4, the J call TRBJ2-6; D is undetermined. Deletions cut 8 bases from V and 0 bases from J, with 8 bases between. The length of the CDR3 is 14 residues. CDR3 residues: CASLQGSGANVLTF. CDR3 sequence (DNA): TGTGCCAGCCTTCAAGGCTCTGGGGCCAACGTCCTGACTTTC.

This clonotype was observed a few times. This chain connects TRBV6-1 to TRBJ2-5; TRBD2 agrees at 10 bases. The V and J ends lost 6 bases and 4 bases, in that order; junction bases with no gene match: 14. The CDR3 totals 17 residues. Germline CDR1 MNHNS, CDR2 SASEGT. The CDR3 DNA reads TGTGCCAGCAGGGCCCAGGGTAGCGGGGGGTTTCGAGAGACCCAGTACTTC. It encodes CASRAQGSGGFRETQYF.

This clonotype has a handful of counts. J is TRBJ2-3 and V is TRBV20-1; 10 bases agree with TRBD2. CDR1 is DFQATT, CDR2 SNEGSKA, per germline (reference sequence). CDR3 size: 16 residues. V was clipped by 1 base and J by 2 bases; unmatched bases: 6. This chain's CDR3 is CSARALAGAHTDTQYF. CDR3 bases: TGCAGTGCTAGAGCGCTAGCGGGGGCGCACACAGATACGCAGTATTTT.

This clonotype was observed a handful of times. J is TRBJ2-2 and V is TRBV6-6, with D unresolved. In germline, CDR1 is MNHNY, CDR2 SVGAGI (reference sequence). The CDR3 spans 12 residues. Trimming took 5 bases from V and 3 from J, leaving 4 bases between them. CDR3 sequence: CASSGYTGELFF. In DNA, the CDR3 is TGTGCCAGCAGTGGTTACACCGGGGAGCTGTTTTTT.

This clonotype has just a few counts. The CDR3, as DNA: TGTGCCAGCCGGGACGGTGACTATGGCTACACCTTC. Translated, it gives CASRDGDYGYTF. The chain employs TRBV3-1 and TRBJ1-2; D might be TRBD1 (5 bases). Germline V CDR1 and CDR2: LGHDT, YNNKEL (reference sequence). The CDR3 length is 12 residues. V was shortened by 8 bases and J by 3 bases, with 10 bases between the two germline ends.

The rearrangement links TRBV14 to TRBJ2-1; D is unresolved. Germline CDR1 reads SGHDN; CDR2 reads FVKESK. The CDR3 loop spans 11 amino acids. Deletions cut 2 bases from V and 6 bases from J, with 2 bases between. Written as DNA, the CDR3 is TGTGCCAGCAGCCAAACCAATGAGCAGTTCTTC. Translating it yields CASSQTNEQFF.

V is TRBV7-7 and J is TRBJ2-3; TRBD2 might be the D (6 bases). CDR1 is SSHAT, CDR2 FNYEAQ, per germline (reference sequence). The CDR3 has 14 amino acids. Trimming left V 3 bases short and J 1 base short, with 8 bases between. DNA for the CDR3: TGTGCCAGCAGCTTGCGGGATCGCACAGATACGCAGTATTTT. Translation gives CASSLRDRTDTQYF. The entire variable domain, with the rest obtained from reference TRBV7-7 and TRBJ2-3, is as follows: GAGVSQSPRYKVTKRGQDVTLRCDPISSHATLYWYQQALGQGPEFLTYFNYEAQPDKSGLPSDRFSAERPEGSISTLTIQRTEQRDSAMYRCASSLRDRTDTQYFGPGTRLTVL.

The CDR3 DNA is TGCGCCAGCAGCTTGACCGGGGAGGCAAAGACCCAGTACTTC. Translating gives CASSLTGEAKTQYF. The gene calls are TRBV5-1 and TRBJ2-5; TRBD2 is a possible D gene (6 bases). Looked up from germline, CDR1 is SGHRS and CDR2 is YFSETQ. The CDR3 is 14 amino acids. The germline V and J ends were trimmed by 1 base and 6 bases, with 13 bases remaining between them.

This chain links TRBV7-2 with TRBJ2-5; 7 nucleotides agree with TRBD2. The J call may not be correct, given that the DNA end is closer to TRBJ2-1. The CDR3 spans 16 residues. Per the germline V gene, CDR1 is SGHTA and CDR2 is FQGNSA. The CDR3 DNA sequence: TGTGCCAGCAGCCCCGGCCGACTAGCTGGGAACAATGAGCAGTTCTTC. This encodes CASSPGRLAGNNEQFF.

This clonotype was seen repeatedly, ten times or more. The CDR3 spells CASSQESADQTQYF. The CDR3 region has the DNA TGCGCCAGCAGCCAAGAATCGGCAGATCAGACCCAGTACTTC. This chain connects TRBV4-3 to TRBJ2-5; D not resolved. Germline V gives CDR1 LGHNA, CDR2 YSLEER. Trimming left V 0 bases short and J 6 bases short, with 11 bases between. The CDR3 consists of 14 residues.

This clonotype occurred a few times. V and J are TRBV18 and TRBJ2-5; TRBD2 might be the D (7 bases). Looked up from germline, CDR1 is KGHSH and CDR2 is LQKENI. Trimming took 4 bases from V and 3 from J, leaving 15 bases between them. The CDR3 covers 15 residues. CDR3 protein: CASSHGGGTEETQYF. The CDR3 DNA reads TGTGCCAGCTCACATGGCGGGGGCACCGAAGAGACCCAGTACTTC.

The CDR3 DNA is TGCGCCAGCCGAGAGCGGTCCCGAACTAATGAAAAACTGTTTTTT. It codes for CASRERSRTNEKLFF. The chain links TRBV5-1 to TRBJ1-4; D is uncertain. V lost 7 bases and J 1 base, leaving 14 bases between the germline ends. The germline gives CDR1 SGHRS, CDR2 YFSETQ. The CDR3 is made up of 15 amino acids.

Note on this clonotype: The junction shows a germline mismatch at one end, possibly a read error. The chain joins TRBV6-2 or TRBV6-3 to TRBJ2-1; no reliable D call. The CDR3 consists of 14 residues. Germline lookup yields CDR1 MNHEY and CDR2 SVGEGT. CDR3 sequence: CASSSVVLPREQFF. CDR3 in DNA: TGCGCCAGCAGTTCCGTGGTCCTACCGAGGGAGCAGTTCTTC.

The CDR3 nucleotides are TGTGCCAGCAGCCCTCAGGGGGAGTCCTATAATTCACCCCTCCACTTT. Its translation: CASSPQGESYNSPLHF. This sequence joins TRBV5-5 and TRBJ1-6, with 7 bases identical to TRBD1. This CDR3 comprises 16 residues. V dropped 4 bases and J dropped 1; count of bases not matched to a gene: 5. In germline, CDR1 is SGHKS, CDR2 YYEKEE (reference sequence).

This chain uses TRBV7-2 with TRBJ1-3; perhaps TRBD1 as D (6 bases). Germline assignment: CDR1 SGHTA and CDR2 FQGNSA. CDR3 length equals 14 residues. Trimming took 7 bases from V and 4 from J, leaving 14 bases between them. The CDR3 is CASKLGGSGNTIYF. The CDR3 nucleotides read TGTGCCAGCAAATTAGGGGGTTCCGGAAACACCATATATTTT.

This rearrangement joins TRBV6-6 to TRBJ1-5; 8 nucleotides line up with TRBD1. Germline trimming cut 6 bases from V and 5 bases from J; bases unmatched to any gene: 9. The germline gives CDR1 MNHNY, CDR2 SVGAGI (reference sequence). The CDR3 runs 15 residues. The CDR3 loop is CASSEIRGRDQPQHF. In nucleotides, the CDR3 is TGTGCCAGCAGCGAAATCAGGGGGCGGGATCAGCCCCAGCATTTT.

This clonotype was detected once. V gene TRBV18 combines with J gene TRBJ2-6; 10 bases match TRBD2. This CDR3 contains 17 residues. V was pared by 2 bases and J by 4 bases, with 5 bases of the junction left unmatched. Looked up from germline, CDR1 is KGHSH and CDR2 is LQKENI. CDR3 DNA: TGTGCCAGCTCACCAGGACTAGCGGAGTGGGGGGCCAACGTCCTGACTTTC. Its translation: CASSPGLAEWGANVLTF.

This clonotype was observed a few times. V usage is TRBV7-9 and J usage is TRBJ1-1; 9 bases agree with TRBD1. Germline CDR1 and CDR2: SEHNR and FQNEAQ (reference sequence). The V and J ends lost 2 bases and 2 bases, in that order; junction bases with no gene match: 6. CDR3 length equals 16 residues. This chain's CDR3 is CASSLMPGQGNTEAFF. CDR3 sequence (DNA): TGTGCCAGCAGCTTAATGCCGGGACAGGGAAACACTGAAGCTTTCTTT.

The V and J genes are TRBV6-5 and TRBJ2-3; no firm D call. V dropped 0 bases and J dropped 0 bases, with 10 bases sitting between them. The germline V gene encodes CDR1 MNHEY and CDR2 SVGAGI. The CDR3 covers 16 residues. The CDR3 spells CASSYSITQSTDTQYF. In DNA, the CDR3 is TGTGCCAGCAGTTACTCGATCACTCAAAGCACAGATACGCAGTATTTT.

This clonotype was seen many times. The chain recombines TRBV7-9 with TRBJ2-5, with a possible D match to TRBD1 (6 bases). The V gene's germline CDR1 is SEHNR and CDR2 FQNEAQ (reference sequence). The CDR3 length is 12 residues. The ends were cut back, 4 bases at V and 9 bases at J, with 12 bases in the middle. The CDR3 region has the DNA TGTGCCAGCAGCTACCTAGAGGGGGCCCAGTACTTC. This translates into CASSYLEGAQYF.

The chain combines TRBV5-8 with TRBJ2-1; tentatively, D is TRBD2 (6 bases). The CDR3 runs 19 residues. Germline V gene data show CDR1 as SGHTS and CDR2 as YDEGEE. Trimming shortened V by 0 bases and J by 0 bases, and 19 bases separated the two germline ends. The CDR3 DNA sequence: TGTGCCAGCAGCTTGGCCACGTTTTTAGGCGGGAACTCCTACAATGAGCAGTTCTTC. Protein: CASSLATFLGGNSYNEQFF.

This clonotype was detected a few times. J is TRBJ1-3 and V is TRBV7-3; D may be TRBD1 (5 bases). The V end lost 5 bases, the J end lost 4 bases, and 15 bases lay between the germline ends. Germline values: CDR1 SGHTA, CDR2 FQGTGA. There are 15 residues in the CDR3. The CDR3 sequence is CASSPGAGMGNTIYF. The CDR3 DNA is TGTGCCAGCAGCCCAGGAGCAGGGATGGGAAACACCATATATTTT.

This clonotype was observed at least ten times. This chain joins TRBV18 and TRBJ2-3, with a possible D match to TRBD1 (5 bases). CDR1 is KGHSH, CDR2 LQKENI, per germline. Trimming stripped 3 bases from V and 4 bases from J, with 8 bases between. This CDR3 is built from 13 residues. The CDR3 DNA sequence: TGTGCCAGCTCACCTCAGGGTGCAGATACGCAGTATTTT. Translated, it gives CASSPQGADTQYF. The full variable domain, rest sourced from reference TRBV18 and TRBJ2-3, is NAGVMQNPRHLVRRRGQEARLRCSPMKGHSHVYWYRQLPEEGLKFMVYLQKENIIDESGMPKERFSAEFPKEGPSILRIQQVVRGDSAAYFCASSPQGADTQYFGPGTRLTVL.

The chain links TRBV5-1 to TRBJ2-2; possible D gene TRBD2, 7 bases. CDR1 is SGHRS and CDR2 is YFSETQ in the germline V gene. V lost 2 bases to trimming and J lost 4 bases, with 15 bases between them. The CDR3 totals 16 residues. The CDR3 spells CASSLRGASGTGELFF. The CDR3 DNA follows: TGCGCCAGCAGCTTACGGGGGGCCTCGGGCACCGGGGAGCTGTTTTTT.

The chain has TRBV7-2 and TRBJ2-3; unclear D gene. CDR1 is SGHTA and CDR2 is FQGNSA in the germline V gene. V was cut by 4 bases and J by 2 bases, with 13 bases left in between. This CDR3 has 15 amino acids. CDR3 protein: CTSSYSGSFTDTQYF. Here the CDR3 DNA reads TGTACCAGCAGCTATTCTGGCAGTTTCACAGATACGCAGTATTTT.

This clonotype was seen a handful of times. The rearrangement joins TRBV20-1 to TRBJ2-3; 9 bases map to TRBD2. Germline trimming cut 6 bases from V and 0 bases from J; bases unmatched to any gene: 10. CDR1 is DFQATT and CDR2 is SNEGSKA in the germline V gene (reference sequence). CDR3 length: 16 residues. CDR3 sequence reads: CSADLAGAFSTDTQYF. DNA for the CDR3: TGCAGTGCGGATTTAGCGGGGGCATTTAGCACAGATACGCAGTATTTT.